This T cell receptor (beta chain) was sequenced in a study of lymphopenia after photon versus proton radiotherapy. Generated by immunoSEQ multiplex PCR, the TCRdb table keeps only in-frame clones and is missing some. The table has 35,000 to 50,000 clones, roughly four fifths seen once. Study-wide findings and caveats: Authors raise, but do not show, better survival with proton therapy. After the lymphocyte nadir, photon-treated repertoires showed oligoclonal expansion, especially of CD8+ Temra cells.

In the case of this clone: What it binds is unknown.

This CDR3 has 13 residues. In germline, CDR1 is MDHEN, CDR2 SYDVKM. V lost 2 bases and J 0 bases, leaving 4 bases between the germline ends. The source material was peripheral blood, sampled from a patient treated with proton-based radiotherapy. This TCR derives from a woman between 65 and 79 years old with pancreatic cancer. The V call is TRBV28, the J call TRBJ1-2; D remains unclear. In DNA form, the CDR3 reads TGTGCCAGCAGTTTAAGTCCTAACTATGGCTACACCTTC. It translates to CASSLSPNYGYTF.